This note documents a single T cell receptor beta chain sequence. What it binds is not known. CDR1 and CDR2 from the germline V gene are MNHEY and SVGEGT. Trimming removed 7 bases from V and 5 bases from J, with 18 bases in between. The CDR3 contains 14 residues. The template was RNA from unsorted bulk tissue. Newly diagnosed lung cancer patients had thoracic surgery in China, August–November 2014, without prior chemotherapy. The sample belongs to a study of tumor and adjacent non-tumor tissue in lung cancer. Study results and limitations: Tumor repertoires had a smaller top 100 clone share than normal lung. Patients with more diverse tumor TCRs had worse survival. Tumor tissue had significantly higher TCR diversity than normal lung.

TCRbeta libraries were built with three rounds of nested PCR, modified from ARM-PCR. TCRdb processed the multiplex PCR reads anew with MiXCR; each CDR3 protein has one entry. This sample carries around 120,000 distinct CDR3 sequences, approximately 71% of them seen once, and the ten largest clones take roughly 13%. The chain carries TRBV6-2 or TRBV6-3 and TRBJ2-7; D not certain. Source material: lung tumor tissue. The source is a man aged 30 to 39 with non-small cell lung cancer. The CDR3 reads CASKPIHVGHEQYF. DNA for the CDR3: TGTGCCAGCAAACCTATACATGTGGGCCACGAGCAGTACTTC.